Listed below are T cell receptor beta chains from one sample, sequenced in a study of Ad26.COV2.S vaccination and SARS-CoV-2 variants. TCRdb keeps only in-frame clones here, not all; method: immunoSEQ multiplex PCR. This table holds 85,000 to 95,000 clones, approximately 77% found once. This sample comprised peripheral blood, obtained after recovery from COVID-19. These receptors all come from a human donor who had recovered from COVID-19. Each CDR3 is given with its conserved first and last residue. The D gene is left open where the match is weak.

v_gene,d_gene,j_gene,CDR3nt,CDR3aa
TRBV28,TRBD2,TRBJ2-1,TGTGCCAGCAGTTTTGGGGTAGCGGGCGTCTCCTACAATGAGCAGTTCTTC,CASSFGVAGVSYNEQFF
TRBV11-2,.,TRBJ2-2,TGTGCCAGCAGCCTATTTGACGTAGCGGTTGGCACCGGGGAGCTGTTTTTT,CASSLFDVAVGTGELFF
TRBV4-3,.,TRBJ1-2,TGCGCCAGCAGCCAAATCGGCAGGGGTGACTATGGCTACACCTTC,CASSQIGRGDYGYTF
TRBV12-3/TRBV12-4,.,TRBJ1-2,TGTGCCAGCAGTTTCCGAGATGGCTACACCTTC,CASSFRDGYTF
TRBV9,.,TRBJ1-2,TGTGCCAGCAGCGTAGCCAGGGACTATGGCTACACCTTC,CASSVARDYGYTF
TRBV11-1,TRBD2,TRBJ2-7,TGTGCCAGCAGCTCAGACGGGACTAGCGGGAGCTACGAGCAGTACTTC,CASSSDGTSGSYEQYF
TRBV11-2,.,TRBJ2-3,TGTGCCAGCAGCTTAGGGGCAGATACGCAGTATTTT,CASSLGADTQYF
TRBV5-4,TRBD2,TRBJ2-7,TGTGCCAGCAGCTTGTTGGGCAGTGGACTAGGGTTCTCCTACGAGCAGTACTTC,CASSLLGSGLGFSYEQYF
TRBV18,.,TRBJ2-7,TGTGCCAGCTCACCGGATCCCTACGAGCAGTACTTC,CASSPDPYEQYF
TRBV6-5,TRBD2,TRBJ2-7,TGTGCCAGCAGGACTAGCGGGAGTGCTTACGAGCAGTACTTC,CASRTSGSAYEQYF
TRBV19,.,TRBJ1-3,TGTGCCAGTAGTACCACGGCGACCTCTGGAAACACCATATATTTT,CASSTTATSGNTIYF